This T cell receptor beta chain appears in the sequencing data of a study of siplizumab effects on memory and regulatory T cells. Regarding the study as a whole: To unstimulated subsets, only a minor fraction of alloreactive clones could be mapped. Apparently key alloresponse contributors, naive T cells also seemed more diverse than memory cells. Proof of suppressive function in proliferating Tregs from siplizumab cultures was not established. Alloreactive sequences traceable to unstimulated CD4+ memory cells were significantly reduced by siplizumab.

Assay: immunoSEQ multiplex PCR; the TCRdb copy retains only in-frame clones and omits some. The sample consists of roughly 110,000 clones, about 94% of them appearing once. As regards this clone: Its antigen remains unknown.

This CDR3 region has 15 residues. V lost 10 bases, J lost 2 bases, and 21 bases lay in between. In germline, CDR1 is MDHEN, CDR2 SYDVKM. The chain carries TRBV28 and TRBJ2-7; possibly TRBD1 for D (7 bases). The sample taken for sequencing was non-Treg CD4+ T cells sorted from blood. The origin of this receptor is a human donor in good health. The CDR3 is CATNSPGGNTYEQYF. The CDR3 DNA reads TGTGCCACAAATTCCCCAGGGGGGAATACCTACGAGCAGTACTTC.